This is a list of T cell receptor beta chains from one sample in a study of T cell responses to AZD1222 COVID-19 vaccine. Data came from immunoSEQ multiplex PCR; TCRdb stores just in-frame clones and leaves some out. The top ten hold about 1.5% of the sample, which has 140,000 or so clones, approximately 92% seen once. Sequenced here: peripheral blood, sampled on day 0 of AZD1222 vaccination. The receptor source for this set is an adult in good health. Each CDR3 is given with its conserved first and last residue. A D gene is named only where the DNA matches it firmly. Not every row has a clone size; where given, it reads once, few, many or a size class.

TRBV25-1	TRBJ2-7	TRBD1	.	TGTGCCAGCAGTCGTACAGGGGTCCCACCCTACGAGCAGTACTTC	CASSRTGVPPYEQYF
TRBV30	TRBJ1-5	.	once	TGTGCCTTTAATCGGGGGGGCAACCAGCCCCAGCATTTT	CAFNRGGNQPQHF
TRBV11-2	TRBJ2-7	.	.	TGTGCCAGCAGCCCCGGGACCCCCTACGAGCAGTACTTC	CASSPGTPYEQYF
TRBV28	TRBJ1-2	.	.	TGTGCCAGCAGTTCGGACGGGGGCGGGTTCTATGGCTACACCTTC	CASSSDGGGFYGYTF
TRBV7-8	TRBJ1-6	.	.	TGTGCCAGCAGCTTAGGGGGGAGCTATTCACCCCTCCACTTT	CASSLGGSYSPLHF
TRBV19	TRBJ1-2	.	.	TGTGCCAGTAGTATACTCCAGGGCGGCTATGGCTACACCTTC	CASSILQGGYGYTF
TRBV18	TRBJ2-2	.	.	TGTGCCAGCTCACGGGTACAGGGACGAGGGAACACCGGGGAGCTGTTTTTT	CASSRVQGRGNTGELFF
TRBV20-1	TRBJ2-7	TRBD1	.	TGCAGTGTAAGGGGGCAATACGAGCAGTACTTC	CSVRGQYEQYF
TRBV2	TRBJ1-2	.	.	TGTGCCAGCAGTGCGGCGTATGGCTACACCTTC	CASSAAYGYTF
TRBV29-1	TRBJ2-7	TRBD1	.	TGCAGCGTTGAAGGTCTCGGGACAGGGTCCTCCTACGAGCAGTACTTC	CSVEGLGTGSSYEQYF
TRBV6-1	TRBJ1-6	.	.	TGTGCCAGCAGTGAGCAGGGGTTGGATTCACCCCTCCACTTT	CASSEQGLDSPLHF
TRBV6-5	TRBJ2-2	.	few	TGTGCCAGCAGTCCCCCCCGGGGGAACACCGGGGAGCTGTTTTTT	CASSPPRGNTGELFF
TRBV27	TRBJ2-7	TRBD2	.	TGTGCCAGCAGGCCGACCGCAGCGGGAGGGCCTGGCGAGCAGTACTTC	CASRPTAAGGPGEQYF
TRBV7-9	TRBJ1-4	.	.	TGTGCCAGCAGCGCCCAGGGGTGGGCTGAAAAACTGTTTTTT	CASSAQGWAEKLFF
TRBV13	TRBJ2-3	.	.	TGTGCCAGCAGCCCCTTGCCCGGAAGCGGGAGCACAGATACGCAGTATTTT	CASSPLPGSGSTDTQYF
TRBV4-1	TRBJ1-2	.	.	TGCGCCAGCAGCCAAGCTCCAGGCTTGAGCCAGGGAAACTATGGCTACACCTTC	CASSQAPGLSQGNYGYTF
TRBV6-5	TRBJ1-5	TRBD1	.	TGTGCCAGCGGGACAGCCACAGGCAATCAGCCCCAGCATTTT	CASGTATGNQPQHF
TRBV5-1	TRBJ1-1	.	.	TGCGCCAGCAGCTCCCGGGGGGGCGGGACTGAAGCTTTCTTT	CASSSRGGGTEAFF
TRBV7-8	TRBJ2-2	.	.	TGTGCCAGCAGCTTAGAACAGGGGACTAACACCGGGGAGCTGTTTTTT	CASSLEQGTNTGELFF
TRBV6-6	TRBJ1-6	.	few	TGTGCCAGCAGTTCCGGTCCGGGACTACGTTCACCCCTCCACTTT	CASSSGPGLRSPLHF
TRBV28	TRBJ1-6	.	.	TGTGCCAGCAGTTTACGGCAGGGGCGAAATTCACCCCTCCACTTT	CASSLRQGRNSPLHF
TRBV12-3/TRBV12-4	TRBJ1-1	.	few	TGTGCCAGCAGTTTAGCGCTCCGGACAAAGACTTTCTTT	CASSLALRTKTFF
TRBV6-5	TRBJ1-2	.	.	TGTGCCAGCAGCCAGACAGAAAGGTCGTCGGGCTACACCTTC	CASSQTERSSGYTF
TRBV5-6	TRBJ2-3	.	once	TGTGCCAGCAGCTTGGTTCTGGACAGCACAGATACGCAGTATTTT	CASSLVLDSTDTQYF
TRBV28	TRBJ1-5	.	once	TGTGCCAGCAAGGGCGACGGGCTGGGGAGCAATCAGCCCCAGCATTTT	CASKGDGLGSNQPQHF
TRBV28	TRBJ2-7	TRBD2	.	TGTGCCAGCAGTGAAGCCGGGACTAGGGGTCTTATCGAGCAGTACTTC	CASSEAGTRGLIEQYF
TRBV30	TRBJ1-5	.	.	TGTGCCTGGAGTGGTCCGAGCGGGCAGCCCCAGCATTTT	CAWSGPSGQPQHF
TRBV12-3/TRBV12-4	TRBJ2-1	.	few	TGTGCCAGCAGGCTAGTCGATGAGCAGTTCTTC	CASRLVDEQFF